The present T cell receptor beta chain was sequenced within a study of blood T cell repertoires in COVID-19 (dated by TCRdb to between 2020 and 2021). For the study in its entirety: Samples covering the acute and convalescent phases of COVID-19 were provided by collaborators in the United States, Italy and Spain. The material from the prospective study consisted of cDNA or gDNA derived from T cells, B-cell-depleted T cells, or PBMCs. The dataset comprised deeply sampled blood TCRbeta repertoires from subjects exposed to, actively infected with, or recovered from COVID-19. The repertoires were made available in a free public database intended to serve as a resource for research on the immune response to SARS-CoV-2. Samples came from the ongoing ImmuneRACE study (first 160 participants) plus 1,254 subjects from 6 global collaborators. A de-identified subject ID, COVID-19 status, age in years and sex were almost always included in the sample metadata. Where available, HLA class I and class II types were taken from metadata supplied by the sample provider and were not determined by assay-based typing. Broader findings and caveats from the paper: Clinical and demographic metadata were provided uncurated, with the amount varying by source and participant.

Note on this clone: Which antigen it targets is not known. Per-base qualities were not stored, and no clone one base away is much larger.

The collaborating institutions used their own protocols to collect whole blood in K2EDTA tubes. For TCRbeta analysis, collaborator samples were shipped as frozen whole blood, as isolated PBMCs, or as DNA extracted from either sample type. Inclusive of the bounding cysteine and phenylalanine, the CDR3 is 14 residues long. The sequence is cut down to CDR3 DNA, 42 bases in frame from base 1. CDR1 and CDR2 (MNHEY, SMNVEV) derive from the germline V gene (reference sequence). V gives up 3 bases and J gives up 0 bases, and the segment between their germline ends measures 8 bases. TCRbeta CDR3 regions were amplified from genomic DNA by means of the immunoSEQ Assay, a bias-controlled multiplex PCR. The paper's data handling went like this. Within the assay, amplification of reference gene primers was used to estimate how many nucleated cells each sample contained. Sequence reads were collapsed and filtered to measure the absolute abundance of every unique TCRbeta CDR3 rearrangement. Productive Simpson clonality was computed per sample as the square root of Simpson's diversity index over productive rearrangements. What TCRdb holds here is the immuneACCESS table cut down to in-frame rearrangements. Part of the clones is not present; checked against another copy, under half of the missing clones reflect an unresolved V gene, and the others are unexplained. The V and J calls and the clone size are those of that table, but D and trimming were determined from the DNA. This sample comprises 27,000 or so clones, about 88% of them detected only once. 4.9% of the sample lies in the top ten.

In this chain, TRBV27 is recombined with TRBJ1-2; the best D guess is TRBD1, with 5 bases matching. The material sequenced was peripheral blood. This receptor was taken from a man between 65 and 85 years old with active COVID-19. CDR3 sequence: CASSFRVSNYGYTF. Here is the DNA: TGTGCCAGCAGTTTCAGGGTCTCTAACTATGGCTACACCTTC.